The T cell receptor beta chain described here comes from a study of T cell repertoires in cytomegalovirus infection (dated by TCRdb to 2018 to 2020). Regarding the research as a whole: Donor HLA type was relevant to the analysis, because carriage of CMV infection together with the matching HLA type was indicated by public TCR beta signatures.

Trimming costs V 5 bases and J 1 base, and their ends lie 11 bases apart. Taken from cysteine to phenylalanine, the CDR3 has 14 residues. Only the CDR3 DNA is retained, 42 bases long and in frame from the first base. CDR1 and CDR2 (SEHNR, FQNEAQ) derive from the germline V gene (reference sequence). Results the study describes overall, beyond this receptor: The ex vivo response was dominated by HLA-C-restricted CMV-specific TCR beta clonotypes, and the single most frequent clonotype in two of eight donors was supplied by these HLA-C-restricted clonotypes. Carriers of CMV infection plus the relevant HLA type were discriminated by the cumulative frequency of public TCR beta family members in the study cohort and in an independent roughly 370-donor cohort.

This clonotype was seen many times. This clone's antigen is unknown. The record has no base qualities; no much larger clone is one base away. The instrument given in TCRdb is Illumina HiSeq 1500. The raw public reads went through TCRdb reprocessing: fastp at Q25, MiXCR clone calling, in-frame beta chains kept. Every CDR3 protein is listed once, alongside the most common genes and DNA of its rows. The sample profile shows around 250,000 distinct CDR3 sequences; 17% of them were found once. The top ten clonotypes cover roughly 50% of the sample. This receptor was identified in a human donor in good health (CMV status not recorded). Some clones in this sample may be carry-over from other donors' samples. The sequencing input was CD8+ T cells from PBMCs. The V and J genes are TRBV7-9 and TRBJ2-5; the D gene cannot be resolved reliably. The DNA reads as follows: TGTGCCAGCAGCCAAGAAGGGTCCCAAGAGACCCAGTACTTC. This sequence encodes CASSQEGSQETQYF.